This T cell receptor (beta chain) came from a study of blood T cell repertoires in COVID-19. The germline V gene encodes CDR1 MDHEN and CDR2 SYDVKM. The CDR3 contains 14 residues. Between the trimmed V and J ends, which lost 7 bases and 4 bases, there was a span of 14 bases. Data came from immunoSEQ multiplex PCR; TCRdb stores just in-frame clones and leaves some out. The sample lists about 320,000 clones; about nine tenths were seen once. The TCR sequence derives from a man aged 60 to 75 who had recovered from COVID-19. What was sequenced was PBMCs or T cells enriched from blood (not recorded which). The chain links TRBV28 to TRBJ2-1; TRBD1 is a possible D gene (5 bases). The CDR3 DNA reads as TGTGCCAGCAAGTTAATCCCAGGGTACAATGAGCAGTTCTTC. Protein product: CASKLIPGYNEQFF.